This T cell receptor beta chain was captured in a study of T cell responses to AZD1222 COVID-19 vaccine. This clone was recorded a few times. This CDR3 is 16 amino acids long. The V gene's germline CDR1 is KGHSH and CDR2 LQKENI. Trimming shortened V by 3 bases and J by 4 bases, and 19 bases separated the two germline ends. TCRdb's copy holds only in-frame clones and misses some; the assay was immunoSEQ multiplex PCR. The sample has 100,000 to 150,000 clones, roughly nine tenths seen once; the top ten hold 1.5% to 1.8%. The chain uses TRBV18 and TRBJ2-7; D remains unclear. This clonotype originated in an adult in good health. Sequencing was performed on peripheral blood, taken on day 0 of AZD1222 vaccination. The CDR3 nucleotides are TGTGCCAGCTCACCGCGACACACCAGGTATCAATACGAGCAGTACTTC. This encodes CASSPRHTRYQYEQYF.